This TCR beta chain appears in the sequencing data of a study of cytomegalovirus exposure and HLA in healthy donors. Whole-study findings and limits: When analyzed later, a missense DCLRE1C variant was found to be linked to TCR beta V- and J-gene trimming.

The PCR contained 60 Vbeta and 13 Jbeta primers. The repertoire was sequenced with immunoSEQ multiplex PCR; TCRdb's copy has only in-frame clones and lacks some. The repertoire holds 55,000 to 85,000 clones, with approximately 75% as singletons. The CDR3 length is 17 residues. After removal of 4 bases from V and 2 bases from J, the junction contained 11 bases not matched to a gene. Germline CDR1 reads SGHNT; CDR2 reads YYREEE (reference sequence). Comments on this clone: Its antigen is not known.

The genes are TRBV5-4 and TRBJ1-1, with 10 bases fitting TRBD1. The origin of this receptor is a woman aged 40 to 50 in good health and CMV-seropositive. The sequenced material came from PBMCs. The CDR3 nucleotides read TGTGCCAGCAGCCAGATCCGGGACAGGGGAGAAAACACTGAAGCTTTCTTT. As protein: CASSQIRDRGENTEAFF.